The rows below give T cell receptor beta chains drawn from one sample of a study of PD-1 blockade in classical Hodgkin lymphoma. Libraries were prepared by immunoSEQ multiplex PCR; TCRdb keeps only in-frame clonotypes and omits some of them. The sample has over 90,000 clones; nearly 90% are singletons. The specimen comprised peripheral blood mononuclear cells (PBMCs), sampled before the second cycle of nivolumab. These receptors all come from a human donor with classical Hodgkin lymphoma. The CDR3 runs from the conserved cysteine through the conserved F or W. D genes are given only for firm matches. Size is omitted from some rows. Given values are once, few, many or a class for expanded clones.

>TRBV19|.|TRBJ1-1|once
CASSMPYTEAFF
TGTGCCAGTAGTATGCCCTACACTGAAGCTTTCTTT
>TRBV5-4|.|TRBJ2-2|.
CASSLGRGRDGELFF
TGTGCCAGCAGCTTGGGAAGGGGGCGGGACGGGGAGCTGTTTTTT
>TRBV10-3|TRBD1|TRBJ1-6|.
CAISPGQGNSPLHF
TGTGCCATCAGCCCGGGACAGGGAAATTCACCCCTCCACTTT
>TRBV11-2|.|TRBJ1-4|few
CASSLAGASEKLFF
TGTGCCAGCAGCTTAGCCGGGGCGAGTGAAAAACTGTTTTTT
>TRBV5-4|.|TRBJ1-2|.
CASSTHLVNYGYTF
TGTGCCAGCAGCACGCACCTAGTAAACTATGGCTACACCTTC
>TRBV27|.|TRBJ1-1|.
CASSLGGLTEAFF
TGTGCCAGCAGTCTGGGCGGGCTCACTGAAGCTTTCTTT
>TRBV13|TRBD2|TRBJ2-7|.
CASSFFSGRDEQYF
TGTGCCAGCAGCTTCTTTAGCGGGAGAGACGAGCAGTACTTC
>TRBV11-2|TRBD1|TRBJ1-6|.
CASSLGQGSPLHF
TGTGCCAGCAGCTTAGGACAGGGTTCACCCCTCCACTTT
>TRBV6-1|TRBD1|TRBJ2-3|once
CASSRQGEGTDTQYF
TGTGCCAGCAGTCGACAGGGTGAAGGCACAGATACGCAGTATTTT
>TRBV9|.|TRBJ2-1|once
CASSYGLGKQSSYNEQFF
TGTGCCAGCAGCTATGGACTGGGGAAGCAATCTTCCTACAATGAGCAGTTCTTC
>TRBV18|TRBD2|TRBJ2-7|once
CASSLGTIYEQYF
TGTGCCAGCTCACTTGGGACTATCTACGAGCAGTACTTC
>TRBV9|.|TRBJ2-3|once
CASSVQETTGELQYF
TGTGCCAGCAGCGTTCAGGAGACCACGGGGGAGTTGCAGTATTTT
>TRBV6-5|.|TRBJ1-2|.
CASQASSLGTYGYTF
TGTGCCAGCCAGGCCAGTTCATTGGGAACCTATGGCTACACCTTC
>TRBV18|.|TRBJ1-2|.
CASSPVEHHRLNYGYTF
TGTGCCAGCTCACCTGTGGAACATCACCGATTAAACTATGGCTACACCTTC
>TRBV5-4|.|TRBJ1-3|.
CASSYQRQGSGNTIYF
TGTGCCAGCAGTTACCAGCGGCAGGGCTCAGGAAACACCATATATTTT
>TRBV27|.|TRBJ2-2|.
CASSLWAGELFF
TGTGCCAGCAGTTTATGGGCCGGGGAGCTGTTTTTT
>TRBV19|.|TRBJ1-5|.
CASTNPGPNQPQHF
TGTGCCAGTACCAACCCGGGACCCAATCAGCCCCAGCATTTT
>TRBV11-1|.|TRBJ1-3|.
CASSLGSGTGNTIYF
TGTGCCAGCAGCTTGGGGTCTGGGACTGGAAACACCATATATTTT
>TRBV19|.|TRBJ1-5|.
CASSIVGRVHQPQHF
TGTGCCAGTAGTATAGTGGGCAGGGTCCATCAGCCCCAGCATTTT
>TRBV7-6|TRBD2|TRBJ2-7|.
CASSFNGLAGDEQYF
TGTGCCAGCAGCTTTAACGGCCTAGCGGGGGACGAGCAGTACTTC
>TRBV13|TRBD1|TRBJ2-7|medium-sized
CASSSQGQDQNSYEQYF
TGTGCCAGCAGCTCCCAGGGACAGGACCAGAACTCCTACGAGCAGTACTTC
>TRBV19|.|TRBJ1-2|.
CASSMASSGYTF
TGTGCCAGTAGTATGGCCAGTTCTGGCTACACCTTC
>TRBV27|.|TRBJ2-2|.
CASRRGGTNTGELFF
TGTGCCAGCAGGAGGGGCGGGACGAACACCGGGGAGCTGTTTTTT